This T cell receptor beta chain derives from a study of OX40 agonist ivuxolimab in advanced cancers. Points from the study as a whole: CD8+ T cells were the subset that, on average, had more expanded clones than CD4+.

This CDR3 is 13 amino acids long. Germline lookup yields CDR1 SGHNT and CDR2 YYREEE (reference sequence). The J segment lost 2 bases and the V segment lost 4 bases, leaving 2 bases of the junction unmatched. Turning to this clone: Its antigen is not identified.

Clones were sequenced by immunoSEQ multiplex PCR, and TCRdb holds only the in-frame ones, with some missing. Counted here are tens of thousands of clones, almost 85% occurring once; the ten biggest clones make up 1.9%. The chain carries TRBV5-4 and TRBJ1-2, with 7 bases aligning to TRBD1. This TCR came from an adult with an advanced solid tumor such as melanoma, head and neck, liver or kidney cancer. The specimen was CD4+ or CD8+ T cells sorted from blood, collected in a trial of the OX40 agonist ivuxolimab. The CDR3: CASSIQGNYGYTF. DNA for the CDR3: TGTGCCAGCAGCATACAGGGGAACTATGGCTACACCTTC.